This T cell receptor beta chain is from a study of cytomegalovirus exposure and HLA in healthy donors. For the study at large: Earlier work reported roughly 120 million unique TCR beta sequences from approximately 180 million T cells.

It was with 60 Vbeta and 13 Jbeta primers that the PCR ran. Here immunoSEQ multiplex PCR was the method, and the copy in TCRdb shows in-frame clones only, minus some. The sample contains 150,000 to 200,000 clones, around 80% of which appear only once. The sample was PBMCs. This clonotype was sampled from a man in his late teens or twenties in good health and CMV-seronegative.

The CDR3 loop reads CASSEGFGGGAAGETQYF. The CDR3 nucleotides are TGCGCCAGCAGTGAGGGGTTCGGCGGGGGGGCCGCGGGTGAGACCCAGTACTTC. The chain employs TRBV10-1 and TRBJ2-5; 9 bases match TRBD2. Germline V CDR1 and CDR2: WNHNN, SYGVQD (reference sequence). Trimming cost V 2 bases and J 5 bases; bases outside gene matches: 15. The CDR3 loop spans 18 amino acids.